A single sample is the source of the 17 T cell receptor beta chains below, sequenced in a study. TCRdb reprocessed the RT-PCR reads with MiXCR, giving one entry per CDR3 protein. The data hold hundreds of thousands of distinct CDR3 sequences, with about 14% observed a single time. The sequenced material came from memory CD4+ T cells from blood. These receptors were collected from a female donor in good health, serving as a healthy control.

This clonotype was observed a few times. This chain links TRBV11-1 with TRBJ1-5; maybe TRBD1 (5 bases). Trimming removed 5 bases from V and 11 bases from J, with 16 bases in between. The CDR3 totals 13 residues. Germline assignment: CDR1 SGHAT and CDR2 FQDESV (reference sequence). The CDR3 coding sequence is TGTGCCAGCAGCAAAAGGGGTTCGGCAACCCAGCATTTT. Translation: CASSKRGSATQHF.

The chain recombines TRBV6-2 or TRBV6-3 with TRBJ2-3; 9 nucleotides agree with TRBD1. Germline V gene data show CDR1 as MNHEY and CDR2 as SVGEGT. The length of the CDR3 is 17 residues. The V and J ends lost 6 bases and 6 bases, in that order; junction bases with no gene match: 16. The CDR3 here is CASSHLIGQGLTDTQYF. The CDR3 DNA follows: TGTGCCAGCAGCCATCTTATCGGACAGGGGCTGACGGATACGCAGTATTTT.

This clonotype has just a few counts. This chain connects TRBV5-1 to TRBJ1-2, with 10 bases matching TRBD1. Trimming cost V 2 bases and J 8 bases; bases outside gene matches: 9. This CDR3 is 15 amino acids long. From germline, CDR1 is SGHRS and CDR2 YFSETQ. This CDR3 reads CASSFQTGTGDGYTF. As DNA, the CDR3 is TGCGCCAGCAGCTTCCAAACCGGGACAGGGGACGGCTACACCTTC. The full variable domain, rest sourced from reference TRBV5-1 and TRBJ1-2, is KAGVTQTPRYLIKTRGQQVTLSCSPISGHRSVSWYQQTPGQGLQFLFEYFSETQRNKGNFPGRFSGRQFSNSRSEMNVSTLELGDSALYLCASSFQTGTGDGYTFGSGTRLTVV.

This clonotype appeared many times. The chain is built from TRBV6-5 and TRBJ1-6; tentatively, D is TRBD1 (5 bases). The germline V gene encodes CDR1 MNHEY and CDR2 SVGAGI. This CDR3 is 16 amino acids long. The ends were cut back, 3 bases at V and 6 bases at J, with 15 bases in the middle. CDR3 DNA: TGTGCCAGCAGTTATCACGGCAGGGTTCTTAATTCACCCCTCCACTTT. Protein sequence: CASSYHGRVLNSPLHF.

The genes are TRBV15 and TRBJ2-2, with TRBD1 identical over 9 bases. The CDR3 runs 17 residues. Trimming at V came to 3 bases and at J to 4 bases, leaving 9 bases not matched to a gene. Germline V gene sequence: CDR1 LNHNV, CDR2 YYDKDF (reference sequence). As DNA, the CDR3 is TGTGCCACCAGCAGGGTACCGGGACAGGGCGGCACCGGGGAGCTGTTTTTT. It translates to CATSRVPGQGGTGELFF. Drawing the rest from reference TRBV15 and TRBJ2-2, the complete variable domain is DAMVIQNPRYQVTQFGKPVTLSCSQTLNHNVMYWYQQKSSQAPKLLFHYYDKDFNNEADTPDNFQSRRPNTSFCFLDIRSPGLGDTAMYLCATSRVPGQGGTGELFFGEGSRLTVL.

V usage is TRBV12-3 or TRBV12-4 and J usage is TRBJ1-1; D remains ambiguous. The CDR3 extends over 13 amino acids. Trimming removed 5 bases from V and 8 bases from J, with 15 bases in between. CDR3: CASSPPALEEAFF. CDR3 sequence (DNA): TGTGCCAGCAGTCCCCCAGCCCTCGAGGAAGCTTTCTTT.

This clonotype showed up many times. This CDR3 is CSARQADTQYF. The CDR3, as DNA: TGCAGTGCTCGACAAGCAGATACGCAGTATTTT. The V and J genes are TRBV20-1 and TRBJ2-3; D is ambiguous. Trimming left V 5 bases short and J 4 bases short, with 7 bases between. Germline V gene lookup returns CDR1 DFQATT and CDR2 SNEGSKA (reference sequence). This CDR3 has 11 amino acids.

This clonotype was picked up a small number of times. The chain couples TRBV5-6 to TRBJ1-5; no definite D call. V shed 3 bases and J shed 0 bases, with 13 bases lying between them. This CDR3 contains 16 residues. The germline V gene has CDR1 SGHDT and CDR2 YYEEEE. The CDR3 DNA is TGTGCCAGCAGCTCTAGCTCGAGGTATAGCAATCAGCCCCAGCATTTT. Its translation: CASSSSSRYSNQPQHF.

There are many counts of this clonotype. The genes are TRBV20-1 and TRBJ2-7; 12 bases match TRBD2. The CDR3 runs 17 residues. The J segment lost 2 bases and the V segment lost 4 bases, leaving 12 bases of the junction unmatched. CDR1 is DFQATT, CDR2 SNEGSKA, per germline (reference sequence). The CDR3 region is CSATPLAGGSPPYEQYF. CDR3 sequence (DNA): TGCAGTGCTACCCCCCTAGCGGGAGGGAGCCCCCCCTACGAGCAGTACTTC.

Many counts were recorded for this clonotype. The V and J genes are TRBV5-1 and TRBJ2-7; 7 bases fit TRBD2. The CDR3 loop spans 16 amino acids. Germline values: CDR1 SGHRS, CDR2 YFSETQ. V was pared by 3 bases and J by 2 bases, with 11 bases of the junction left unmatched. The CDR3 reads CASSSLLGTTPYEQYF. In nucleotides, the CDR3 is TGCGCCAGCAGCTCCTTACTCGGGACTACCCCCTACGAGCAGTACTTC. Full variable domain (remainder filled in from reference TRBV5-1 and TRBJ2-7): KAGVTQTPRYLIKTRGQQVTLSCSPISGHRSVSWYQQTPGQGLQFLFEYFSETQRNKGNFPGRFSGRQFSNSRSEMNVSTLELGDSALYLCASSSLLGTTPYEQYFGPGTRLTVT.

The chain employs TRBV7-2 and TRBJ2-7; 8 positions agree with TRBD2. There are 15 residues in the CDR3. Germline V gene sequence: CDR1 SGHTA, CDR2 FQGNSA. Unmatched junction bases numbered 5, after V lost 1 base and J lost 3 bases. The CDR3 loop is CASSLVISGIYEQYF. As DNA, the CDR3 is TGTGCCAGCAGCTTAGTAATTAGCGGGATCTACGAGCAGTACTTC.

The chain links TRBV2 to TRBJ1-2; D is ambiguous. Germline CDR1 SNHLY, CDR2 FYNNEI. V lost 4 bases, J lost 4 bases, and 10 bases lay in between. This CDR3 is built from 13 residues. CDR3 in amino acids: CASSVLGGYGYTF. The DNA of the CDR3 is TGTGCCAGCAGTGTTCTGGGTGGCTATGGCTACACCTTC. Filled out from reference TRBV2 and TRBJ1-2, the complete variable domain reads EPEVTQTPSHQVTQMGQEVILRCVPISNHLYFYWYRQILGQKVEFLVSFYNNEISEKSEIFDDQFSVERPDGSNFTLKIRSTKLEDSAMYFCASSVLGGYGYTFGSGTRLTVV.

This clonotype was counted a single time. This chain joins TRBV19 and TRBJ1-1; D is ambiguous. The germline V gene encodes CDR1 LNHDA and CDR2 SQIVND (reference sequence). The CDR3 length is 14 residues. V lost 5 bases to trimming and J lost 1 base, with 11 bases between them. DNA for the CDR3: TGTGCCAGTAGTCGTATGTCAGCGAACACTGAAGCTTTCTTT. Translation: CASSRMSANTEAFF.

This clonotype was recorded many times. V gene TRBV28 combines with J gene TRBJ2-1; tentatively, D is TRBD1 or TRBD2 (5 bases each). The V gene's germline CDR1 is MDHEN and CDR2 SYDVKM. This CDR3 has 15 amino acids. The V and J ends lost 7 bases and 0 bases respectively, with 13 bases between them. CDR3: CASNAGTFSYNEQFF. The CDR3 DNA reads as TGTGCCAGCAACGCCGGGACGTTCTCCTACAATGAGCAGTTCTTC.

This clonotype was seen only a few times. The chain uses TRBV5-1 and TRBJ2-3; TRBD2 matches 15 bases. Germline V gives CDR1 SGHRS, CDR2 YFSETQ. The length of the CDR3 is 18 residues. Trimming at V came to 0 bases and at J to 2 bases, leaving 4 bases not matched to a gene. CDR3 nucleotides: TGCGCCAGCAGCTTGGGGGGACTAGCGGGAGGAAACACAGATACGCAGTATTTT. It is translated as CASSLGGLAGGNTDTQYF.

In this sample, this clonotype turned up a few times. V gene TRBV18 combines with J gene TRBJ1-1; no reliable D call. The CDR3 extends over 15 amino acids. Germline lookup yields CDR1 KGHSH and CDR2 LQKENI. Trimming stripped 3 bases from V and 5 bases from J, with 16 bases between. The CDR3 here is CASSPPGGRDTEAFF. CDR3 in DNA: TGTGCCAGCTCACCCCCCGGCGGACGCGATACTGAAGCTTTCTTT.

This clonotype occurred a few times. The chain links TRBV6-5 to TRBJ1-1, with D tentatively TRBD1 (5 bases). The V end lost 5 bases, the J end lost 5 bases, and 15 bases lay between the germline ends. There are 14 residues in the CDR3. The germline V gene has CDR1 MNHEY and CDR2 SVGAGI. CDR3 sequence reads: CASSPSDTTTEAFF. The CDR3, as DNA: TGTGCCAGCAGTCCCTCGGACACAACAACTGAAGCTTTCTTT.